The rows below give T cell receptor beta chains drawn from one sample of a study of beta chain features in type 1 diabetes. Measured with immunoSEQ multiplex PCR; TCRdb has only the in-frame clones, and not every one. The data show about 340,000 clones, roughly 13% seen once. The sample consisted of naive CD4+ T cells from blood. The receptors derive from a woman between 18 and 30 years old with type 1 diabetes. CDR3s include the opening cysteine and the closing phenylalanine or tryptophan. The D gene is left open where the match is weak. Expanded clones get a size class; other rows say once, few or many, or leave the size out.

j_call	d_call	clone_size	cdr3_length	v_call	cdr3_nt	cdr3_aa
TRBJ2-1	NA	few	12	TRBV11-2	TGTGCCAGCAGCCTCTCCGACAATGAGCAGTTCTTC	CASSLSDNEQFF
TRBJ2-3	TRBD2	few	15	TRBV9	TGTGCCAGCAGCGTAGGGACTAGCGTTAGGGATACGCAGTATTTT	CASSVGTSVRDTQYF
TRBJ1-1	NA	few	13	TRBV7-2	TGTGCCAGCAGCCCTCAGATGAACACTGAAGCTTTCTTT	CASSPQMNTEAFF
TRBJ2-5	TRBD1	NA	15	TRBV7-9	TGTGCCAGCAGCTTAGCGGGGACAGCGCAAGAGACCCAGTACTTC	CASSLAGTAQETQYF
TRBJ1-2	NA	NA	16	TRBV4-3	TGCGCCAGCAGCCGAAGAGTAGGGGAAGCTAACTATGGCTACACCTTC	CASSRRVGEANYGYTF
TRBJ2-2	TRBD2	few	16	TRBV5-1	TGCGCCAGCAGCTTCCTAGCGGGAAATGGTGCCGGGGAGCTGTTTTTT	CASSFLAGNGAGELFF
TRBJ1-2	NA	NA	11	TRBV30	TGTGCCTGGAGTGTAGCACGTGGCTACACCTTC	CAWSVARGYTF
TRBJ2-3	NA	NA	14	TRBV18	TGTGCCAGCTCACCAGGGCACACCACAGATACGCAGTATTTT	CASSPGHTTDTQYF
TRBJ1-1	TRBD1	NA	15	TRBV5-4	TGTGCCAGCAGCGTCGAGGGGGCTGTGAACACTGAAGCTTTCTTT	CASSVEGAVNTEAFF
TRBJ2-3	TRBD2	few	14	TRBV30	TGTGCCTGGAGTGGCGGGAGGGCCACAGATACGCAGTATTTT	CAWSGGRATDTQYF
TRBJ2-5	NA	few	14	TRBV4-2	TGTGCCAGCAGCCAAGGTACTAGGGTAGAGACCCAGTACTTC	CASSQGTRVETQYF
TRBJ2-3	NA	few	14	TRBV4-3	TGCGCCAGCAGCCAAGGTTACAACACAGATACGCAGTATTTT	CASSQGYNTDTQYF
TRBJ1-1	NA	NA	14	TRBV5-1	TGCGCCAGCAGCTTGGACAGAGAGAACACTGAAGCTTTCTTT	CASSLDRENTEAFF
TRBJ2-1	TRBD1	NA	15	TRBV6-5	TGTGCCAGCAGGATTAACAGGGGCCCGTACAATGAGCAGTTCTTC	CASRINRGPYNEQFF
TRBJ2-1	NA	few	14	TRBV11-2	TGTGCCAGCAGCCAAGATCGAGGCGGGATTGAGCAGTTCTTC	CASSQDRGGIEQFF
TRBJ2-3	NA	once	15	TRBV28	TGTGCCAGCAGTTTACACGAAGGCAGGCCAGATACGCAGTATTTT	CASSLHEGRPDTQYF
TRBJ2-1	TRBD2	few	16	TRBV28	TGTGCCAGCAGTTCTCGACTAGCGGGATCCTACAATGAGCAGTTCTTC	CASSSRLAGSYNEQFF
TRBJ2-4	NA	NA	13	TRBV11-3	TGTGCCAGCAGCTTGACAGACAAAAACATTCAGTACTTC	CASSLTDKNIQYF
TRBJ2-2	NA	NA	15	TRBV4-1	TGCGCCAGCAGCCAAGTACGGAGGGTTACCGGGGAGCTGTTTTTT	CASSQVRRVTGELFF
TRBJ1-1	NA	few	16	TRBV7-9	TGTGCCAGCAGCTTAGTCCCAATCGGACAGAACACTGAAGCTTTCTTT	CASSLVPIGQNTEAFF
TRBJ1-2	TRBD1	few	18	TRBV11-2	TGTGCCAGCAGCTTAGTGGGATCTGGACAGGGAATCACAAATGGCTACACCTTC	CASSLVGSGQGITNGYTF
TRBJ2-7	TRBD2	NA	16	TRBV30	TGTGCCTGGAGTGTATATCTAGCGGGAGAGGTCTACGAGCAGTACTTC	CAWSVYLAGEVYEQYF
TRBJ1-2	TRBD1	NA	14	TRBV29-1	TGCAGCGTTGGGACAGGCCCCGCTAACTATGGCTACACCTTC	CSVGTGPANYGYTF
TRBJ2-1	NA	NA	16	TRBV28	TGTGCCAGCAGCCCTTTGGGCGGGACCCCCGACAATGAGCAGTTCTTC	CASSPLGGTPDNEQFF
TRBJ2-1	TRBD1	few	13	TRBV6-1	TGTGCCAGCAGCCACGGGACAGGGGTTGAGCAGTTCTTC	CASSHGTGVEQFF
TRBJ1-2	NA	NA	14	TRBV19	TGTGCCAGTAGTAGGGACAAGGGGAACTATGGCTACACCTTC	CASSRDKGNYGYTF
TRBJ2-5	NA	few	13	TRBV10-1	TGCGCCAGCAGTGGGACAGACCAAGAGACCCAGTACTTC	CASSGTDQETQYF
TRBJ2-1	NA	few	14	TRBV6-5	TGTGCCAGCGGATTAAGACAGGTCCACAATGAGCAGTTCTTC	CASGLRQVHNEQFF
TRBJ2-3	NA	NA	13	TRBV6-5	TGTGCCAGCACTCCTGGAGGCACAGATACGCAGTATTTT	CASTPGGTDTQYF
TRBJ2-5	TRBD2	NA	16	TRBV7-2	TGTGCCAGCAGCTTAAGTGGGGTAGCGGGGGTGGAGACCCAGTACTTC	CASSLSGVAGVETQYF
TRBJ2-1	TRBD1	few	14	TRBV27	TGTGCCAGCAGGTGGGACAGGGGGGACAATGAGCAGTTCTTC	CASRWDRGDNEQFF
TRBJ1-5	NA	NA	15	TRBV4-1	TGCGCCAGCAGCCAAGCGGAGGCATCCAATCAGCCCCAGCATTTT	CASSQAEASNQPQHF
TRBJ2-1	NA	few	13	TRBV30	TGTGCCTGGCGGGGAGCCTCCTACAATGAGCAGTTCTTC	CAWRGASYNEQFF
TRBJ2-3	NA	NA	14	TRBV5-5	TGTGCCAGCAGCGGCGGGACTCCCCTGGATACGCAGTATTTT	CASSGGTPLDTQYF
TRBJ2-1	NA	NA	12	TRBV30	TGTGCCTACTCCCCCATTCGAGGTGAGCAGTTCTTC	CAYSPIRGEQFF
TRBJ2-6	TRBD1	NA	17	TRBV6-1	TGTGCCAGCAGTGCCCGACAGGGCTCCTCTGGGGCCAACGTCCTGACTTTC	CASSARQGSSGANVLTF
TRBJ1-3	NA	NA	14	TRBV7-2	TGTGCCAGCAGCTTACGACAGGTTGGAAACACCATATATTTT	CASSLRQVGNTIYF
TRBJ2-1	NA	few	13	TRBV5-4	TGTGCCAGCTCACAGGGTCTCGACAATGAGCAGTTCTTC	CASSQGLDNEQFF
TRBJ2-1	TRBD1	once	15	TRBV9	TGTGCCAGCAGCGAGGGGACAGGGTCCTACAATGAGCAGTTCTTC	CASSEGTGSYNEQFF
TRBJ1-4	NA	NA	14	TRBV5-1	TGCGCCAGCAGCTTGGCCGAGACTAATGAAAAACTGTTTTTT	CASSLAETNEKLFF
TRBJ2-2	NA	NA	15	TRBV18	TGTGCCAGCTCACCCGCGACGGGGAACACCGGGGAGCTGTTTTTT	CASSPATGNTGELFF
TRBJ2-6	TRBD1	few	17	TRBV7-2	TGTGCCAGCAGCTTGAGACAGGGGAGCTCTGGGGCCAACGTCCTGACTTTC	CASSLRQGSSGANVLTF
TRBJ1-1	TRBD1	few	14	TRBV5-1	TGCGCCAGCAGCTCCAGGGGGGTAGACACTGAAGCTTTCTTT	CASSSRGVDTEAFF
TRBJ2-1	TRBD2	few	15	TRBV7-2	TGTGCCAGCAGCTCCCTAGCGGGAACGTACAATGAGCAGTTCTTC	CASSSLAGTYNEQFF
TRBJ1-1	NA	NA	15	TRBV27	TGTGCCAGCAGTCGAGGCGGGGCCTGGGCCACTGAAGCTTTCTTT	CASSRGGAWATEAFF
TRBJ2-5	TRBD1	NA	15	TRBV18	TGTGCCAGCTCACGGACAGGGGATTTCCAAGAGACCCAGTACTTC	CASSRTGDFQETQYF
TRBJ2-3	NA	NA	14	TRBV27	TGTGCCAGCAATCCCCGACCTTCCGGGGATACGCAGTATTTT	CASNPRPSGDTQYF
TRBJ1-4	NA	NA	14	TRBV5-4	TGTGCCAGCAGCTTGGAAGCCAATGGTGAAAAACTGTTTTTT	CASSLEANGEKLFF
TRBJ1-2	NA	few	14	TRBV5-1	TGCGCCAGCAGACGGGAGCCCTTTGAGGGGGGCTACACCTTC	CASRREPFEGGYTF
TRBJ2-3	TRBD2	NA	15	TRBV6-5	TGTGCCAGCAGTGGCAGACTAGCGGGAGGAAATACGCAGTATTTT	CASSGRLAGGNTQYF
TRBJ2-6	NA	few	17	TRBV28	TGTGCCAGCAGTGTTGGACATCCCAGCTCTGGGGCCAACGTCCTGACTTTC	CASSVGHPSSGANVLTF
TRBJ2-4	NA	NA	16	TRBV5-4	TGTGCCAGCAGCTTTGAGAGGTCCTCCGACCCAAACATTCAGTACTTC	CASSFERSSDPNIQYF
TRBJ1-2	NA	NA	13	TRBV7-3	TGTGCCAGCAGCTTAACGTCCGGTTATGGCTACACCTTC	CASSLTSGYGYTF
TRBJ2-2	TRBD1	few	14	TRBV30	TGTGCCTGGAGTTCAGACAGGGCGGTCGGGGAGCTGTTTTTT	CAWSSDRAVGELFF
TRBJ2-1	NA	NA	14	TRBV9	TGTGCCAGCAGCGTGTCTCCAATGAGCGATGAGCAGTTCTTC	CASSVSPMSDEQFF
TRBJ2-2	NA	NA	14	TRBV7-7	TGTGCCAGCAGCTTATTACAGAGCACCGGGGAGCTGTTTTTT	CASSLLQSTGELFF
TRBJ1-2	NA	NA	12	TRBV27	TGTGCCAGCAGTATGGGGGCTTATGGCTACACCTTC	CASSMGAYGYTF
TRBJ2-5	TRBD1	few	17	TRBV7-8	TGTGCCAGCAGCCGGACAGGGGGCGGTTGGTCTCACGAGACCCAGTACTTC	CASSRTGGGWSHETQYF